These 16 T cell receptor beta chains were sequenced from one sample in a study of blood T cell repertoires in COVID-19. Profiled with immunoSEQ multiplex PCR; TCRdb holds only in-frame clones, not every one. This sample has about 200,000 clones, with approximately 87% found just once. The source material was peripheral blood. The receptor source for this set is a woman in her forties or fifties with acute or convalescent COVID-19.

The V gene is TRBV4-3, the J gene TRBJ2-1; 11 bases align to TRBD2. Germline values: CDR1 LGHNA, CDR2 YSLEER. The CDR3 loop spans 17 amino acids. V was clipped by 4 bases and J by 0 bases; unmatched bases: 5. In DNA form, the CDR3 reads TGCGCCAGCAGCCGGGGACTAGCGGACAGCTCCTACAATGAGCAGTTCTTC. Its translation is CASSRGLADSSYNEQFF.

V gene TRBV25-1 combines with J gene TRBJ2-3; 8 bases align to TRBD2. This CDR3 is built from 14 residues. The V gene's germline CDR1 is MGHDK and CDR2 SYGVNS. With V trimmed by 6 bases and J by 5 bases, 7 bases remained unmatched. CDR3 loop: CASRSGSLGDTQYF. CDR3 sequence (DNA): TGTGCCAGCAGGAGCGGGAGTCTGGGAGATACGCAGTATTTT.

V is TRBV3-1 (or the pseudogene TRBV3-2) and J is TRBJ2-1; 9 nucleotides align to TRBD2. The ends lost 2 bases at V and 6 bases at J; junction bases unmatched: 2. Germline-derived CDR1 and CDR2 are LGHDT and YNNKEL (reference sequence). This CDR3 comprises 14 residues. CDR3 sequence reads: CASSQNSGSNEQFF. CDR3 in DNA: TGTGCCAGCAGCCAAAATAGCGGGAGCAATGAGCAGTTCTTC.

The chain carries TRBV11-3 and TRBJ2-7; 9 bases align to TRBD1. CDR3 length equals 13 residues. The germline gives CDR1 SGHNT, CDR2 YENEEA. With 5 bases clipped from V and 6 bases from J, the junction kept 5 bases outside the gene matches. The CDR3 sequence: CASSPDRGGEQYF. In DNA, the CDR3 is TGTGCCAGCAGCCCCGACAGGGGGGGCGAGCAGTACTTC.

The V gene is TRBV6-6, the J gene TRBJ2-3, with unresolved D. CDR1 MNHNY and CDR2 SVGAGI come from the germline V gene (reference sequence). Trimming removed 0 bases at V and 6 bases at J, with 13 bases between. The CDR3 loop spans 15 amino acids. The CDR3 DNA reads as TGTGCCAGCAGTTACTCGACTCGCTTTCAGGATACGCAGTATTTT. This gives the protein CASSYSTRFQDTQYF.

The rearrangement joins TRBV4-1 to TRBJ2-4, with D hard to call. Germline V CDR1 and CDR2: MGHRA, YSYEKL. V dropped 0 bases and J dropped 2 bases, with 8 bases sitting between them. The CDR3 extends over 15 amino acids. CDR3 DNA sequence: TGCGCCAGCAGCCAAGATCACAGCTCCAAAAACATTCAGTACTTC. Translating it yields CASSQDHSSKNIQYF.

The genes are TRBV14 and TRBJ2-5; D unresolved. V was shortened by 2 bases and J by 5 bases, with 3 bases between the two germline ends. The CDR3 covers 11 residues. CDR1 and CDR2 (germline): SGHDN, FVKESK. This chain's CDR3 is CASSQLETQYF. DNA for the CDR3: TGTGCCAGCAGCCAACTGGAGACCCAGTACTTC.

The gene calls are TRBV12-2 and TRBJ2-2; the D call of TRBD1 is as the table states it, not checked on the DNA. TRBV12-2 is flagged as a pseudogene. The length of the CDR3 is 19 residues. The CDR3 spells CASRLDQGPRAGVTGELFF. Written as DNA, the CDR3 is TGTGCAAGTCGCTTAGACCAGGGCCCACGGGCAGGGGTCACCGGGGAGCTGTTTTTT.

The chain uses TRBV7-9 and TRBJ2-1; 11 bases fit TRBD1. V lost 6 bases to trimming and J lost 8 bases; unmatched junction nucleotides: 6. Germline loops: CDR1 SEHNR, CDR2 FQNEAQ (reference sequence). The CDR3 runs to 14 residues. CDR3 region: CASSSGTGGDEQFF. CDR3 DNA: TGTGCCAGCAGTTCCGGGACAGGGGGGGATGAGCAGTTCTTC.

This chain uses TRBV11-3 with TRBJ1-6, with D tentatively TRBD1 (5 bases). V was clipped by 1 base and J by 6 bases, with 13 bases between them. This CDR3 has 16 amino acids. CDR1 is SGHNT and CDR2 is YENEEA in the germline V gene. DNA of the CDR3: TGTGCCAGCAGCTTAGCGCCAGGGACTAGTAATTCACCCCTCCACTTT. It translates to CASSLAPGTSNSPLHF.

On this clone: This CDR3 is missing its conserved last phenylalanine or tryptophan, likely due to a read error. It is unclear where the CDR3 begins or ends on the DNA, so no DNA is shown, and the CDR3 is as TCRdb lists it. The chain combines TRBV12-2 with TRBJ1-1. TRBV12-2 is a known pseudogene. The CDR3 is 9 residues long, ends included. The chain's CDR3 is CASRHTRRL.

The chain joins TRBV7-9 to TRBJ2-1, with 7 bases that match TRBD1. V lost 0 bases and J lost 6; bases outside the gene matches: 5. From germline, CDR1 is SEHNR and CDR2 FQNEAQ (reference sequence). This CDR3 is 15 amino acids long. The DNA for the CDR3 is TGTGCCAGCAGCTTAGCGGCGGCAGGGGGCAATGAGCAGTTCTTC. The encoded protein is CASSLAAAGGNEQFF.

The V gene is TRBV5-1, the J gene TRBJ2-7; 11 nucleotides agree with TRBD1. With 0 bases clipped from V and 12 bases from J, the junction kept 5 bases outside the gene matches. This CDR3 is built from 13 residues. Germline assignment: CDR1 SGHRS and CDR2 YFSETQ. The CDR3 coding sequence is TGCGCCAGCAGCTTGGATGGACAGGGGGCCACGTACTTC. This encodes CASSLDGQGATYF.

V gene TRBV4-1 combines with J gene TRBJ2-5, with TRBD2 matching over 7 bases. Germline CDR1 MGHRA, CDR2 YSYEKL. This CDR3 comprises 17 residues. The junction had 11 bases not matched to a gene; V was cut back by 0 bases and J by 4 bases. The CDR3 protein is CASSQDRGESIGETQYF. The CDR3, as DNA: TGCGCCAGCAGCCAAGATCGGGGGGAATCGATTGGAGAGACCCAGTACTTC.

This clone appeared once. V is TRBV27 and J is TRBJ2-7; D is undetermined. Germline lookup yields CDR1 MNHEY and CDR2 SMNVEV (reference sequence). The CDR3 is 13 residues long. Trimming cost V 7 bases and J 2 bases, with 12 bases left between them. Here the CDR3 reads CASTLSETYEQYF. DNA for the CDR3: TGTGCCAGCACCCTCAGTGAAACCTACGAGCAGTACTTC.

The genes are TRBV12-3 or TRBV12-4 and TRBJ2-7; D not certain. The CDR3 is 12 amino acids. V lost 4 bases and J 4 bases, leaving 8 bases between the germline ends. CDR3 sequence reads: CASSSQVYEQYF. The CDR3 bases are TGTGCCAGCAGTTCACAAGTTTACGAGCAGTACTTC.